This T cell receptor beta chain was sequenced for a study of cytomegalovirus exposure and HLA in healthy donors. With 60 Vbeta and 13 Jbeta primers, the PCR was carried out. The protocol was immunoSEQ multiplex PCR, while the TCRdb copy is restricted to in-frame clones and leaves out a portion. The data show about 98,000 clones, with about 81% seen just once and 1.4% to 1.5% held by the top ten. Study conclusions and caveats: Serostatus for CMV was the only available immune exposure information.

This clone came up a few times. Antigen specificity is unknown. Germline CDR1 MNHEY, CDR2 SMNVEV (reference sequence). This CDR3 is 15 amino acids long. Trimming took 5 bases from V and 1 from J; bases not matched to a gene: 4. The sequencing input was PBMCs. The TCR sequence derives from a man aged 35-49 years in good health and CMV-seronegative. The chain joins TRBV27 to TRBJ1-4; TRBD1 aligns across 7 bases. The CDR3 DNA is TGTGCCAGCAGTCCCCGACAGGGAACTAATGAAAAACTGTTTTTT. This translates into CASSPRQGTNEKLFF.